This record concerns one T cell receptor beta chain sequence. Its target is unknown. This CDR3 comprises 14 residues. V was trimmed by 4 bases and J by 1 base, leaving 10 bases between them. The germline V gene has CDR1 SGHKS and CDR2 YYEKEE (reference sequence). Memory CD4+ cells were defined as CD4+CD45RO+CD25-. Study-level results: Greatest tumor Treg TCR overlap was with tumor naive CD4+ cells. The TCR gene usage of tumor memory CD4+ T cells clustered together with blood and lymph node memory CD4+ cells and with lymph node naive CD4+ cells.

Constant-region reverse primers amplified full-length variable regions, followed by semi-nested Nested Universal Primer A PCR. Via MiXCR, TCRdb re-called the 5' RACE reads, giving one row per CDR3 protein. The table lists 50,000 to 65,000 distinct CDR3 sequences, 28% of them singletons. The chain carries TRBV5-5 and TRBJ2-3, with D perhaps given as TRBD1 or TRBD2 (6 bases each). The clonotype originates from a female donor with breast cancer. The sample comprised tumor-infiltrating memory CD4+ T cells sorted from the breast tumor. The subset denotes: memory CD4+ T cells, CD4+CD45RO+CD25-. CDR3 DNA: TGTGCCAGCAGCCCGGAGGGGGGCACAGATACGCAGTATTTT. Translating gives CASSPEGGTDTQYF.